This entry describes one T cell receptor beta chain. Only a few counts were recorded for this clonotype. Its antigen remains undetermined. No much larger clone exists at a distance of one base, and base qualities are not known. This entry is derived from a study of early T cells in non-severe SARS-CoV-2 infection (dated by TCRdb to about 2021). For the wider study: Because TCR sequencing relied on bulk RNA taken from unsorted whole blood, pairing of alpha and beta chains was not possible. Beyond this particular receptor, the publication reports: VDJdb matching was skewed toward anti-spike CD8 responses, so virus-specific expansions were likely underestimated and private and CD4 specificities were missed.

The method was 5' RACE. Sequencing instrument: NextSeq 500. Unique molecular identifiers were attached to individual cDNA molecules in the TCR library protocol so that sequencing error and PCR bias could be corrected. Both TCR alpha and beta chains were sequenced, and tight co-correlation was observed between alpha and beta sequence abundances in each sample. As for how the authors treated the data: Decombinator V4 was used to annotate TCR sequences for V gene, J gene and CDR3. TCRs were defined as expanded if a significant change between any two time points was detected under a Poisson model with p below 0.0001. TCR abundances were normalised to the total number of TCRs sequenced in each sample and reported as counts per million. TRAV1-2 paired with TRAJ12, TRAJ20 or TRAJ33 defined MAIT TCRs, while TRAV10 paired with TRAJ18 defined iNKT TCRs. A search of VDJdb, accessed on 1 November 2021, was run for TCRs annotated to CMV, EBV and SARS-CoV-2, with TCRs annotated for multiple antigens excluded. TCRdb reran the public reads through fastp at Q25 and MiXCR, keeping productive beta chains. When rows share a CDR3 protein, they turn into one entry using the most common DNA and genes. The V and J calls, along with clone size, are taken from TCRdb and not from the paper's own processing. This sample lists about 73,000 distinct CDR3 sequences; approximately 13% were detected once. The ten largest make up over 13% of the sample.

Trimming leaves V shorter by 4 bases and J shorter by 5 bases, with the junction holding 6 bases beyond the gene matches. From the germline V gene, CDR1 is SGHRS and CDR2 is YFSETQ. The CDR3 starts with the cysteine, ends with the phenylalanine, and has 14 residues. Left in the record is the CDR3 DNA by itself, 42 bases read in frame from the first base. The study was a case-control design nested within a healthcare worker cohort in London, UK, with weekly nasopharyngeal swab PCR tests and blood sampling. Healthcare workers were recruited between 23 and 31 March 2020, during the week of the UK lockdown, and were followed weekly for up to about 15 weeks.

The sequence was obtained from an adult who was a healthcare worker with PCR-confirmed SARS-CoV-2 infection or an uninfected control (not recorded which). Sequencing was performed on whole blood. This chain joins TRBV5-1 to TRBJ2-7; the central 10 bases match TRBD1. In nucleotides, the sequence is TGCGCCAGCAGCCTACTGGGACAGGGGAACGAGCAGTACTTC. The translation is CASSLLGQGNEQYF.